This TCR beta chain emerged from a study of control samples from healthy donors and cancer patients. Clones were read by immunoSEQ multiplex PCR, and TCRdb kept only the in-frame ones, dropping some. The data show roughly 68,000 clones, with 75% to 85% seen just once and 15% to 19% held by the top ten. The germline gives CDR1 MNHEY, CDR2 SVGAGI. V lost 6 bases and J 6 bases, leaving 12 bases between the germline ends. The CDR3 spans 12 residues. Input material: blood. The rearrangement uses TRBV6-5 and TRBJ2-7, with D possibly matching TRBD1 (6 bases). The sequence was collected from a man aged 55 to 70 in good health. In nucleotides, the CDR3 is TGTGCCAGCAGAAACAGGGAAAGCGAGCAGTACTTC. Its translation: CASRNRESEQYF.